Below, one T cell receptor beta chain is given with its context. The antigen remains undetermined. The sample comes from a study of cytomegalovirus exposure and HLA in healthy donors. Study-wide findings and caveats: There was a cluster of highly shared sequence variants that was likely a sequencing artifact.

CDR3 length: 13 amino acids. The V gene's germline CDR1 is MNHEY and CDR2 SVGAGI. Trimming removed 5 bases from V and 7 bases from J; junction bases left unmatched: 6. This PCR relied on a set of 60 Vbeta primers and 13 Jbeta primers. Using immunoSEQ multiplex PCR, the repertoire was profiled, and TCRdb retains in-frame clones only, with some absent. The table lists 40,000 to 60,000 clones, with 2% to 2.5% in the top ten. This chain uses TRBV6-5 with TRBJ1-2, with TRBD1 matching 8 bases. The receptor was isolated from a female donor in good health and CMV-seronegative. What was sequenced was PBMCs. The CDR3 loop is CASSATGGGGYTF. CDR3 DNA sequence: TGTGCCAGCAGTGCAACAGGGGGGGGTGGCTACACCTTC.